This T cell receptor beta chain was sequenced for a study of blood T cell repertoires in COVID-19. Overall study context: Samples representing acute and convalescent COVID-19 were sourced from the United States, Italy and Spain. Nucleic acid was either cDNA or gDNA, and it came from T cells, B-cell-depleted T cells, or PBMCs.

This clone was recorded a few times. Original data processing: Amplified reference gene primers provided the basis for estimating nucleated cell counts. Profiling relied on immunoSEQ multiplex PCR, and the TCRdb table lists in-frame clones only, not all of them. For V, J and clone size, that table is used; D and trimming come from the DNA. Counted here are about 250,000 clones, about four fifths occurring once; the ten biggest clones make up 7.5% to 10%. The CDR3 is 19 residues long. Germline V gene sequence: CDR1 SGDLS, CDR2 YYNGEE. Trimming removed 0 bases at V and 0 bases at J, with 21 bases between.

The receptor comes from a man older than 75 with acute or convalescent COVID-19. This rearrangement joins TRBV9 to TRBJ1-1; D is possibly TRBD1 (5 bases). Sequencing used peripheral blood. In DNA, the CDR3 is TGTGCCAGCAGCGTAGCTGTTGAAGGGAAGACAGCTATGAACACTGAAGCTTTCTTT. This translates into CASSVAVEGKTAMNTEAFF.